The clone carrying this TCR beta chain has ten or more counts. The record originates from a study of low-dose radiotherapy and immunotherapy resistance in tumors. Study at large: At a dose of 200 mg/m2, intravenous cyclophosphamide was given every two weeks, one day before radiation and immunotherapy.

Primers used for first-strand cDNA, a TRAV- and TRBV-specific set, covered both alpha and beta chains. It was with a constant-region primer and a V-primer adapter that TCRs were amplified over approximately 20 PCR cycles. TCRdb reprocessed the reads with MiXCR, giving one entry per CDR3 protein. The table has about 30,000 distinct CDR3 sequences, roughly 49% seen once. The time point: after trial treatment. Treatment defined: LDRT plus nivolumab, ipilimumab, low-dose cyclophosphamide and aspirin (RACIN trial). Every donor's regimen consisted of nivolumab, ipilimumab, aspirin, low-dose cyclophosphamide and low-dose radiotherapy. The germline V and J ends were trimmed by 0 bases and 0 bases, with 14 bases remaining between them. Looked up from germline, CDR1 is WSHSY and CDR2 is SAAADI. This CDR3 region has 18 residues.

This receptor was obtained from a male donor with gallbladder cancer. The V gene is TRBV10-2, the J gene TRBJ2-2; weak D call: TRBD1 (5 bases). This specimen was PBMCs, taken after low-dose radiotherapy plus immunotherapy. The chain's CDR3 is CASSESGAAFANTGELFF. Here the CDR3 DNA reads TGCGCCAGCAGTGAGTCAGGGGCAGCCTTCGCGAACACCGGGGAGCTGTTTTTT.